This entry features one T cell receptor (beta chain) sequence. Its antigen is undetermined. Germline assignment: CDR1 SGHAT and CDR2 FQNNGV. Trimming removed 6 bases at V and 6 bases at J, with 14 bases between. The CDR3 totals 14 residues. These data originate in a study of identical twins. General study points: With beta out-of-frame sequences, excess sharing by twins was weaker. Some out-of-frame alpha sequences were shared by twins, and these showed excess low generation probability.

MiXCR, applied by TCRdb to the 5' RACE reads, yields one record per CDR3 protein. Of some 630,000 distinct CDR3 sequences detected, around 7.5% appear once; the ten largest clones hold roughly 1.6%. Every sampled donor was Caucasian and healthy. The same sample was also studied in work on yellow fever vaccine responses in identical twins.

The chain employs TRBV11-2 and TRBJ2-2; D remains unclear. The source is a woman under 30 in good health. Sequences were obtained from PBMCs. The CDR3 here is CASRVASAAGELFF. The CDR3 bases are TGTGCCAGCAGAGTCGCCTCCGCCGCCGGGGAGCTGTTTTTT. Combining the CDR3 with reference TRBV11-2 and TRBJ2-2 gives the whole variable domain EAGVAQSPRYKIIEKRQSVAFWCNPISGHATLYWYQQILGQGPKLLIQFQNNGVVDDSQLPKDRFSAERLKGVDSTLKIQPAKLEDSAVYLCASRVASAAGELFFGEGSRLTVL.